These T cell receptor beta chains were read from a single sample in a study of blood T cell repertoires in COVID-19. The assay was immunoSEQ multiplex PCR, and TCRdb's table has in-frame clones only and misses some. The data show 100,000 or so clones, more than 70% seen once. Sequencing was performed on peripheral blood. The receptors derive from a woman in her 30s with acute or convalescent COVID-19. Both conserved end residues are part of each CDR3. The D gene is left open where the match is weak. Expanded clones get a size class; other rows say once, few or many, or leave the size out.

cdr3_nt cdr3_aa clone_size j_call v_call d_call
TGTGCCAGCAGGGAGGGTACCCTGCCTAGTTCACCCCTCCACTTT CASREGTLPSSPLHF . TRBJ1-6 TRBV2 .
TGTGCCAGTAGTATAGTAGAGGGTTCCTACGAGCAGTACTTC CASSIVEGSYEQYF . TRBJ2-7 TRBV19 .
TGTGCCAGCAGTTCCTCCTCTCCGGGCAATCAGCCCCAGCATTTT CASSSSSPGNQPQHF once TRBJ1-5 TRBV6-5 .
TGTGCCAGCACGGGAAGACTAGGGGACACTGAAGCTTTCTTT CASTGRLGDTEAFF . TRBJ1-1 TRBV6-6 .
TGTGCCATCAGCCTACAGGTGAACTATGGCTACACCTTC CAISLQVNYGYTF . TRBJ1-2 TRBV10-3 .
TGCAGCGCCCTCCGCTCTGGAAACACCATATATTTT CSALRSGNTIYF . TRBJ1-3 TRBV29-1 .
TGTGCCAGCAGTTTTGCCCGGGGAACAGATACGCAGTATTTT CASSFARGTDTQYF . TRBJ2-3 TRBV2 .
TGCGCCAGCAGTGACCCAGGGGGAAGCTCCTACAATGAGCAGTTCTTC CASSDPGGSSYNEQFF . TRBJ2-1 TRBV10-1 TRBD1
TGCAGCGTTCCACAAGAGACCCAGTACTTC CSVPQETQYF . TRBJ2-5 TRBV29-1 .
TGTGCCAGCAGCGCGGGCCCTAGCACAGATACGCAGTATTTT CASSAGPSTDTQYF . TRBJ2-3 TRBV2 .
TGTGCCAGCAGCTTGGGTCGGGGGGCCGGCAATGAGCAGTTCTTC CASSLGRGAGNEQFF . TRBJ2-1 TRBV7-3 .
TGTGCCAGCAGTGAGACAGGCCATTGGGGCTACACCTTC CASSETGHWGYTF . TRBJ1-2 TRBV6-1 .
TGTGCCAGCTCACGACAGGGTCCCTCCACGAACACTGAAGCTTTCTTT CASSRQGPSTNTEAFF . TRBJ1-1 TRBV18 TRBD1
TGCGCCAGCAGCCCGGGACAGGGTTCTCACGAGCAGTACTTC CASSPGQGSHEQYF . TRBJ2-7 TRBV4-1 TRBD1
TGCAGCGTTTGCTCCGGTCAACCCACAGATACGCAGTATTTT CSVCSGQPTDTQYF . TRBJ2-3 TRBV29-1 .
TGCGCCAGCAGTGAGTCGGCAGGGTTGGATGAGCAGTTCTTC CASSESAGLDEQFF . TRBJ2-1 TRBV10-1 .
TGTGCCAGTAGTATAGCTACAGTTCCCGCACCAAGTCATTTT CASSIATVPAPSHF . TRBJ1-5 TRBV19 .
TGTGCCTGGAGGACAGGGCTCAGAGGAGGCACTGAAGCTTTCTTT CAWRTGLRGGTEAFF . TRBJ1-1 TRBV30 TRBD1
TGTGCCAGCAGCGTCGGGACTAGTTACACCGGGGAGCTGTTTTTT CASSVGTSYTGELFF . TRBJ2-2 TRBV7-9 TRBD2
TGTGCCAGCAGTTATTCACCAGCTTCGACAGTTGATCAGCCCCAGCATTTT CASSYSPASTVDQPQHF few TRBJ1-5 TRBV28 .
TGTGCCAGCAGGAGACAGACATCTGGTGGCTACACCTTC CASRRQTSGGYTF . TRBJ1-2 TRBV2 .
TGCGCCAGCAGTCGTAAGAGGGGCGGACAGACCGGGGAGCTGTTTTTT CASSRKRGGQTGELFF . TRBJ2-2 TRBV5-1 .
TGTGCCAGCAGTTATCTTGGTACAACCTCCTACAATGAGCAGTTCTTC CASSYLGTTSYNEQFF few TRBJ2-1 TRBV6-5 .
TGTGCCAGCAGCCTTAGCGGGGGGGCCTTCGGGGATACGCAGTATTTT CASSLSGGAFGDTQYF . TRBJ2-3 TRBV7-2 TRBD2
TGTGCCAGCAGTTCGGGACAGGGGGCGCCTGGCTATGGCTACACCTTC CASSSGQGAPGYGYTF . TRBJ1-2 TRBV28 TRBD1
TGTGCCAGCTCACCACCGGGAGTCTCGGGAAACACCATATATTTT CASSPPGVSGNTIYF . TRBJ1-3 TRBV18 .
TGTGCCAGCAGCCCCAGGGGGCCCTACGAGCAGTACTTC CASSPRGPYEQYF few TRBJ2-7 TRBV3-1/TRBV3-2 TRBD1
TGCAGTGCTGGGGACAGGGGACCCCAGCATTTT CSAGDRGPQHF . TRBJ1-5 TRBV20-1 TRBD1